This T cell receptor (beta chain) was captured by sequencing in a study of blood T cell repertoires in COVID-19. Libraries were prepared by immunoSEQ multiplex PCR; TCRdb keeps only in-frame clonotypes and omits some of them. The table records about 210,000 clones, roughly 88% of them present only once. The CDR3 extends over 13 amino acids. In germline, CDR1 is LNHDA, CDR2 SQIVND (reference sequence). V was shortened by 6 bases and J by 4 bases, with 12 bases between the two germline ends. The receptor's source is a man aged 45-65 years with active or convalescent COVID-19. The sequencing input was peripheral blood. The gene calls are TRBV19 and TRBJ1-2, with D possibly TRBD1 on 6 matching bases. The CDR3 region is CASSKQGFYGYTF. Written as DNA, the CDR3 is TGTGCCAGTAGCAAACAGGGATTCTATGGCTACACCTTC.